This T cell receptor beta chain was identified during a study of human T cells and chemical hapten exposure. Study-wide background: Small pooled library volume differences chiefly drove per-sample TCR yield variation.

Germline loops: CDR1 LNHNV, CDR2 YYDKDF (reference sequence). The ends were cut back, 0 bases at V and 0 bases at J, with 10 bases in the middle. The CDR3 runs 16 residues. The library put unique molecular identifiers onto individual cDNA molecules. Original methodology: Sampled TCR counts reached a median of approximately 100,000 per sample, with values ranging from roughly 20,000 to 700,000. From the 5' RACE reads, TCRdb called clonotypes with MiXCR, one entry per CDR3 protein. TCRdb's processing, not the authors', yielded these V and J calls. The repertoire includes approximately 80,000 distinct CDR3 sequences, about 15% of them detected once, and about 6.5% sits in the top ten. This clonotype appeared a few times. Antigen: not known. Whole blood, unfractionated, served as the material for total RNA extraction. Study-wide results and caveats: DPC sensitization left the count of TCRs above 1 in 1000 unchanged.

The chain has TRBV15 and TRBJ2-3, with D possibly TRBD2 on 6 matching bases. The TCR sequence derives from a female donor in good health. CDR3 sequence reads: CATSRDSGVSTDTQYF. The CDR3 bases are TGTGCCACCAGCAGAGATAGCGGAGTTAGCACAGATACGCAGTATTTT. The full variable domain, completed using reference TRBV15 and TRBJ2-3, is DAMVIQNPRYQVTQFGKPVTLSCSQTLNHNVMYWYQQKSSQAPKLLFHYYDKDFNNEADTPDNFQSRRPNTSFCFLDIRSPGLGDTAMYLCATSRDSGVSTDTQYFGPGTRLTVL.